Shown below are 7 T cell receptor beta chains from a single sample sequenced in a study of T cell changes during pregnancy in multiple sclerosis. Method: immunoSEQ multiplex PCR; TCRdb's copy keeps in-frame clones and lacks some. The sample consists of fewer than 90,000 clones, nearly 95% of them appearing once. The sample in question was peripheral blood, obtained after pregnancy. The receptor source for this set is a female donor in good health, enrolled as a control in a pregnancy study.

The V gene is TRBV27, the J gene TRBJ1-2, with a weak D call TRBD1 (5 bases). CDR1 MNHEY and CDR2 SMNVEV come from the germline V gene (reference sequence). Trimming took off 4 bases at V and 5 bases at J, with 17 bases between the two ends. CDR3 length: 15 amino acids. CDR3 residues: CASSYKGRRGYGYTF. For the CDR3, the DNA is TGTGCCAGCAGTTATAAGGGGCGGAGAGGATATGGCTACACCTTC.

Points on this clone: The same CDR3 can be traced to other DNA sequences in this sample. The V call is TRBV4-1, the J call TRBJ2-5; D might be TRBD2 (5 bases). The CDR3 has 15 residues. Germline assignment: CDR1 MGHRA and CDR2 YSYEKL. The V gene lost 1 base and the J gene lost 7 bases, with 16 bases spanning the gap. The CDR3 is CASSQGTGEFGTQYF. The CDR3 coding sequence is TGCGCCAGCAGCCAAGGGACTGGGGAGTTCGGGACCCAGTACTTC.

This rearrangement joins TRBV4-1 to TRBJ2-2, with a possible D match to TRBD1 (5 bases). With 0 bases removed from V and 6 bases from J, the gap between germline ends came to 11 bases. The CDR3 is made up of 15 amino acids. Looked up from germline, CDR1 is MGHRA and CDR2 is YSYEKL. In nucleotides, the CDR3 is TGCGCCAGCAGCCAAGAAGGGGCCACCGCCGGGGAGCTGTTTTTT. Translating gives CASSQEGATAGELFF.

This clone was seen once. The rearrangement joins TRBV19 to TRBJ2-1; D possibly corresponds to TRBD1 (5 bases). The CDR3 sequence is 15 residues long. Per the germline V gene, CDR1 is LNHDA and CDR2 is SQIVND (reference sequence). V shed 4 bases and J shed 0 bases, with 10 bases lying between them. The CDR3 DNA follows: TGTGCCAGTAGTAAGGGGCCCCGCTCCTACAATGAGCAGTTCTTC. Translation: CASSKGPRSYNEQFF.

The CDR3 region is CATSTSGRYEQYF. In nucleotides, the CDR3 is TGTGCCACCTCGACTAGCGGACGCTACGAGCAGTACTTC. The V and J genes are TRBV19 and TRBJ2-7, with 9 bases aligning to TRBD2. Germline CDR1 and CDR2: LNHDA and SQIVND (reference sequence). The CDR3 spans 13 residues. Trimming removed 10 bases from V and 3 bases from J; junction bases left unmatched: 7.

The chain joins TRBV4-1 to TRBJ2-2; weak D call: TRBD2 (5 bases). This CDR3 region has 14 residues. Trimming pared 8 bases from V and 4 bases from J, leaving 14 bases between. Looked up from germline, CDR1 is MGHRA and CDR2 is YSYEKL. The CDR3 sequence is CASSRLGSTGELFF. DNA for the CDR3: TGCGCCAGCTCCCGACTGGGGAGCACCGGGGAGCTGTTTTTT.

The chain uses TRBV7-2 and TRBJ2-7; 11 bases align to TRBD1. The CDR3 loop spans 15 amino acids. Germline V gene lookup returns CDR1 SGHTA and CDR2 FQGNSA. V was clipped by 5 bases and J by 2 bases; unmatched bases: 5. In DNA form, the CDR3 reads TGTGCCAGCAGCAGACGGGGACAGGGGGCCTACGAGCAGTACTTC. Amino acids: CASSRRGQGAYEQYF. Full variable domain (rest looked up from reference TRBV7-2 and TRBJ2-7): GAGVSQSPSNKVTEKGKDVELRCDPISGHTALYWYRQSLGQGLEFLIYFQGNSAPDKSGLPSDRFSAERTGGSVSTLTIQRTQQEDSAVYLCASSRRGQGAYEQYFGPGTRLTVT.